This record covers a single T cell receptor beta chain. No antigen is known for it. The data were produced by immunoSEQ multiplex PCR, yet TCRdb's version contains in-frame clones alone and is incomplete. Found here are about 150,000 clones, around 84% of them singletons; the top ten hold about 2.2%. This record comes from a study of cytomegalovirus exposure and HLA in healthy donors. Study-wide results and limits: The classifier reportedly diagnosed cytomegalovirus status with high specificity and sensitivity. A few CMV-associated chains were confirmed in vitro to be specific for CMV antigens.

Germline V gene lookup returns CDR1 KGHSH and CDR2 LQKENI. V gave up 6 bases and J gave up 4 bases; unmatched junction bases: 14. The CDR3 contains 19 residues. Sequenced sample: PBMCs. This chain connects TRBV18 to TRBJ2-2; 13 bases match TRBD2. This TCR was recovered from a human donor in good health. The CDR3 bases are TGTGCCAGCTCTAGGACAGGACGACTAGCGGGAGGTGGCACCGGGGAGCTGTTTTTT. Amino acids: CASSRTGRLAGGGTGELFF. Filled out from reference TRBV18 and TRBJ2-2, the complete variable domain reads NAGVMQNPRHLVRRRGQEARLRCSPMKGHSHVYWYRQLPEEGLKFMVYLQKENIIDESGMPKERFSAEFPKEGPSILRIQQVVRGDSAAYFCASSRTGRLAGGGTGELFFGEGSRLTVL.